This T cell receptor beta chain was found in a study of CD8+CD57+ T cells in acquired aplastic anemia. In the study overall: DNA recovered from sorted CD4+ and CD8+ cells had a mean of around 3.3 ug. Study results and limitations: The same twenty-nine CD8+ CDR3 sequences occurred in patients and in controls. No significant patient-versus-control difference appeared in CD8+ Simpson's diversity.

The study profiled TCR beta VDJ and CDR3 using genomic DNA as template. A single record per CDR3 protein comes from TCRdb applying MiXCR to the reads. The sample records 150,000 to 200,000 distinct CDR3 sequences, under 70% being singletons. On this clonotype itself: Its antigen is unknown.

Germline V lookup: CDR1 KGHDR, CDR2 SFDVKD. CDR3 length equals 14 residues. V lost 1 base to trimming and J lost 8 bases; unmatched junction nucleotides: 6. The sequence was obtained from a human donor with severe aplastic anemia or a healthy control (not recorded which). The sequencing sample was made of sorted CD4+, CD8+, or CD8+CD57+ T cells (not recorded which) from PBMCs. This chain joins TRBV24-1 and TRBJ1-2, with 7 bases matching TRBD1. This CDR3 is CATSDFTQGSGYTF. CDR3 DNA sequence: TGTGCCACCAGTGATTTTACACAGGGGAGCGGCTACACCTTC.